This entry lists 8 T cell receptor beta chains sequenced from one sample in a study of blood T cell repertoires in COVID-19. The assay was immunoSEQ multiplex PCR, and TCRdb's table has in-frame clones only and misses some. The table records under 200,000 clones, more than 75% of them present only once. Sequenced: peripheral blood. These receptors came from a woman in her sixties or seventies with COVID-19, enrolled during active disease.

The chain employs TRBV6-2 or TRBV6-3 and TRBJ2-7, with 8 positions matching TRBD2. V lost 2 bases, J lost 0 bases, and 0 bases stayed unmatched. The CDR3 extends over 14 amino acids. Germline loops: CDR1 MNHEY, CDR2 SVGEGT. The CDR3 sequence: CASSYRGGSYEQYF. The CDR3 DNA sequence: TGTGCCAGCAGTTACCGGGGGGGCTCCTACGAGCAGTACTTC.

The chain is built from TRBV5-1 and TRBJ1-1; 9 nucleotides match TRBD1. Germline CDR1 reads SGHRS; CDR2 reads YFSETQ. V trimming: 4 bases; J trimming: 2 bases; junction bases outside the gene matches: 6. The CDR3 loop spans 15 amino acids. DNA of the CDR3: TGCGCCAGCAGCAAGCGGACAGGGGATAACACTGAAGCTTTCTTT. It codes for CASSKRTGDNTEAFF.

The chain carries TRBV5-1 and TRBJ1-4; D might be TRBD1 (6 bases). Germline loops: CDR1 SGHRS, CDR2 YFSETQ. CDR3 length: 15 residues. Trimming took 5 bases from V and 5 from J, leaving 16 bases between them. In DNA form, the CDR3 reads TGCGCCAGCAGTTCCGACAGGTTTGGAAATGAAAAACTGTTTTTT. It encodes CASSSDRFGNEKLFF.

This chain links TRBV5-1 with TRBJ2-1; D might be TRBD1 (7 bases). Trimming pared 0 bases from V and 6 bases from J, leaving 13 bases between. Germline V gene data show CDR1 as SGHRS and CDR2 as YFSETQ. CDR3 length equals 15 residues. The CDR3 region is CASSLGRGPLNEQFF. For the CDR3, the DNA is TGCGCCAGCAGCTTGGGGAGGGGGCCGCTCAATGAGCAGTTCTTC. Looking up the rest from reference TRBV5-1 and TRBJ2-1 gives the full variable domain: KAGVTQTPRYLIKTRGQQVTLSCSPISGHRSVSWYQQTPGQGLQFLFEYFSETQRNKGNFPGRFSGRQFSNSRSEMNVSTLELGDSALYLCASSLGRGPLNEQFFGPGTRLTVL.

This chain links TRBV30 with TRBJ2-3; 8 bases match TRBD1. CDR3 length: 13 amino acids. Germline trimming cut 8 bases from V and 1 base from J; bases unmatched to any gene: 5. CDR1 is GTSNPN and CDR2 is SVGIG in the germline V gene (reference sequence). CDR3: CAQDRDRTDTQYF. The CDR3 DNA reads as TGTGCCCAGGACAGGGATCGCACAGATACGCAGTATTTT.

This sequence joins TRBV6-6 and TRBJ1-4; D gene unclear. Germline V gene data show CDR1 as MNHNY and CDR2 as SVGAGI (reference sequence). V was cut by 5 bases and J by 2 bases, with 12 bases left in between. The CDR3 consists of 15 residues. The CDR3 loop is CASSLPGGTNEKLFF. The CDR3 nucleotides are TGTGCCAGCAGTCTACCCGGAGGCACTAATGAAAAACTGTTTTTT.

The DNA of the CDR3 is TGTGCCAGCAGCTTATGGCCGCGGGATAATTCACCCCTCCACTTT. As protein: CASSLWPRDNSPLHF. The chain combines TRBV7-9 with TRBJ1-6; D is unresolved. Looked up from germline, CDR1 is SEHNR and CDR2 is FQNEAQ (reference sequence). Trimming left V 2 bases short and J 5 bases short, with 10 bases between. The CDR3 is made up of 15 amino acids.

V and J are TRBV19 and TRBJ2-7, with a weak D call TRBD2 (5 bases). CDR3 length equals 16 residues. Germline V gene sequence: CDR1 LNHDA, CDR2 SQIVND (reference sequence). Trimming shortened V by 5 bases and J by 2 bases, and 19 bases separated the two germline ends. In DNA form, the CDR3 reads TGTGCCAGTAGTTATTTCGGCGGGCCCCCCACCTACGAGCAGTACTTC. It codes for CASSYFGGPPTYEQYF. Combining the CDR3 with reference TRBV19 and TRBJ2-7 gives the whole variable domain DGGITQSPKYLFRKEGQNVTLSCEQNLNHDAMYWYRQDPGQGLRLIYYSQIVNDFQKGDIAEGYSVSREKKESFPLTVTSAQKNPTAFYLCASSYFGGPPTYEQYFGPGTRLTVT.